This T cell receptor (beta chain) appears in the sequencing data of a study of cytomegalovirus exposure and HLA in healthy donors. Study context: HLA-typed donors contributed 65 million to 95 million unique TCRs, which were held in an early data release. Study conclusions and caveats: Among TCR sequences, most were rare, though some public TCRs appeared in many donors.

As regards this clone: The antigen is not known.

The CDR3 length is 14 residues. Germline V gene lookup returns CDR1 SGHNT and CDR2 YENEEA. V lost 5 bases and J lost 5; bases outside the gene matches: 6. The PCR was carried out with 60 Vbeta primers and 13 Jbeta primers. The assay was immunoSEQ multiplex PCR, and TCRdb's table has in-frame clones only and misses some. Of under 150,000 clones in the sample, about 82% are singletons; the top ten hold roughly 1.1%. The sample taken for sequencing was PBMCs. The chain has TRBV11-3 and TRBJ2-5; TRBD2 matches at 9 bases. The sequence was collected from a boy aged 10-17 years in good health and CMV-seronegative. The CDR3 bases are TGTGCCAGCAGCCGTGGACTAGCGATGGAGACCCAGTACTTC. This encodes CASSRGLAMETQYF.